This is a list of T cell receptor beta chains from one sample in a study of T cell repertoires in cytomegalovirus infection. One entry per CDR3 protein, called by TCRdb with MiXCR from the reads. Of under 250,000 distinct CDR3 sequences listed, approximately 13% were seen once; the top ten hold about 1.5%. The sample taken for sequencing was PBMCs. The receptors shown here come from a human donor in good health (CMV status not recorded). Some clones in this sample may be carry-over from other donors' samples. Each CDR3 is given with its conserved first and last residue. D genes are given only for firm matches. A clone size is listed for some rows: how often the clone was seen (once, few, many), or a class if it is expanded.

D | J | V | size | CDR3
TRBD1 | TRBJ2-2 | TRBV6-2/TRBV6-3 | few | CASSLRGQGANTGELFF
. | TRBJ1-5 | TRBV19 | . | CASSMDTAQPQHF
TRBD2 | TRBJ2-1 | TRBV28 | many | CASSPLTSGRSNEQFF
. | TRBJ1-4 | TRBV7-2 | . | CASSLGGGSNEKLFF
TRBD1 | TRBJ2-6 | TRBV7-2 | many | CASSQTGGSGGANVLTF
. | TRBJ1-2 | TRBV5-5 | many | CASSLEGWGYTF
. | TRBJ2-2 | TRBV7-8 | many | CASSLQGGDTGELFF
TRBD2 | TRBJ2-7 | TRBV12-3/TRBV12-4 | many | CASSLSGSVSYEQYF
TRBD1 | TRBJ2-5 | TRBV6-1 | . | CASREQGVETQYF
TRBD1 | TRBJ2-1 | TRBV7-2 | many | CASSLTQGAYNEQFF
TRBD1 | TRBJ1-1 | TRBV5-5 | many | CASSATGIGTEAFF
. | TRBJ2-7 | TRBV6-5 | many | CASSYEGYEQYF
. | TRBJ2-2 | TRBV7-6 | many | CASSLVGTIYAGELFF
. | TRBJ2-1 | TRBV20-1 | . | CSARAGLSSYNEQLF
TRBD1 | TRBJ2-7 | TRBV6-5 | many | CASSPGQGHYEQYF